The next 6 T cell receptor beta chains were all read from a single sample in a study of CD8 T cells in acute hepatitis C reinfection. Sequenced by immunoSEQ multiplex PCR; TCRdb stores in-frame clones only, minus some. The profile covers tens of thousands of clones, with about 87% appearing a single time and under 0.65% taken by the ten largest. As to time point: naive CD8 control sorted from an acute-time-point sample. The sample taken for sequencing was naive CD8+ T cells from PBMCs. The receptors stem from a man aged 25 to 40 with chronic hepatitis C.

The chain combines TRBV7-3 with TRBJ1-1; 8 positions agree with TRBD1. After removal of 0 bases from V and 1 base from J, the junction contained 1 base not matched to a gene. The CDR3 covers 15 residues. CDR1 and CDR2 (germline): SGHTA, FQGTGA. The CDR3 DNA reads as TGTGCCAGCAGCTTAACTGGACAGGGGAACACTGAAGCTTTCTTT. It translates to CASSLTGQGNTEAFF.

The chain carries TRBV9 and TRBJ1-5; 7 bases are a match to TRBD1. This CDR3 contains 15 residues. Per germline, CDR1 SGDLS and CDR2 YYNGEE. The J segment lost 4 bases and the V segment lost 4 bases, leaving 8 bases of the junction unmatched. The CDR3 region has the DNA TGTGCCAGCAGCCTTTCTGGGACAGCGAATCAGCCCCAGCATTTT. Translating gives CASSLSGTANQPQHF.

The chain couples TRBV25-1 to TRBJ2-3; 7 bases agree with TRBD2. The CDR3 runs to 14 residues. J was trimmed by 1 base and V by 8 bases; bases with no gene match: 6. Germline CDR1 and CDR2: MGHDK and SYGVNS. CDR3 amino acids: CASGWGRGTDTQYF. In DNA form, the CDR3 reads TGTGCCAGCGGTTGGGGGAGGGGCACAGATACGCAGTATTTT.

V and J are TRBV9 and TRBJ2-3, with TRBD2 identical over 11 bases. This CDR3 region has 18 residues. Losses at the gene ends were 0 bases for V and 2 bases for J; bases not matched to a gene: 8. From germline, CDR1 is SGDLS and CDR2 YYNGEE. The CDR3 spells CASSVGGLAALITDTQYF. As DNA, the CDR3 is TGTGCCAGCAGCGTAGGGGGACTAGCGGCCTTGATCACAGATACGCAGTATTTT.

The chain joins TRBV4-2 to TRBJ1-2; no clear D gene. V was clipped by 0 bases and J by 4 bases, with 9 bases between them. The CDR3 contains 14 residues. CDR1 is LGHNA and CDR2 is YNFKEQ in the germline V gene. The chain's CDR3 is CASSQEGSGYGYTF. As DNA, the CDR3 is TGTGCCAGCAGCCAAGAAGGCAGCGGCTATGGCTACACCTTC.

The chain links TRBV7-8 to TRBJ2-1; D not resolved. Germline V gives CDR1 SGHVS, CDR2 FQNEAQ. V shed 7 bases and J shed 3 bases, with 16 bases lying between them. The length of the CDR3 is 15 residues. The CDR3 region has the DNA TGTGCCAGCACCCCTCTCAAGGGTAACTACAATGAGCAGTTCTTC. Translating gives CASTPLKGNYNEQFF.